Listed below are T cell receptor beta chains from one sample, sequenced in a study of cytomegalovirus exposure and HLA in healthy donors. Clones were read by immunoSEQ multiplex PCR, and TCRdb kept only the in-frame ones, dropping some. The repertoire includes 120,000 to 150,000 clones, approximately 90% of them detected once, and about 0.7% sits in the top ten. Sequencing used PBMCs. These receptors were taken from a man between 18 and 35 years old in good health and CMV-seronegative. The CDR3 runs from the conserved cysteine through the conserved F or W. A D gene is named only where the DNA matches it firmly. The size entry is marked missing in some rows and otherwise reads once, few, many or a size class.

size | J | D | length | V | DNA | CDR3
. | TRBJ2-5 | . | 15 | TRBV6-6 | TGTGCCAGCAGCGGGGGGCAGGGGTACCAAGAGACCCAGTACTTC | CASSGGQGYQETQYF
. | TRBJ2-1 | TRBD2 | 17 | TRBV6-1 | TGTGCCAGCAGTGATTTGCGACTAGCGGGGTTTTACAATGAGCAGTTCTTC | CASSDLRLAGFYNEQFF
. | TRBJ1-5 | . | 14 | TRBV4-3 | TGCGCCAGCAGCCAAGAAACTTCGGATCAGCCCCAGCATTTT | CASSQETSDQPQHF
. | TRBJ2-3 | TRBD2 | 14 | TRBV27 | TGTGCCAGCAGTTTAACTAGCGGGTCAGATACGCAGTATTTT | CASSLTSGSDTQYF
. | TRBJ2-3 | . | 14 | TRBV5-4 | TGTGCCGCTGGACACCCCTCCCCCACAGATACGCAGTATTTT | CAAGHPSPTDTQYF
. | TRBJ2-7 | . | 13 | TRBV6-5 | TGTGCCAGCAGTTACCCGGGGGCCTACGAGCAGTACTTC | CASSYPGAYEQYF
few | TRBJ2-3 | . | 14 | TRBV5-4 | TGTGCCAGCAGCTTTCCCGGGGTGACAGATACGCAGTATTTT | CASSFPGVTDTQYF
. | TRBJ2-1 | TRBD1 | 15 | TRBV5-1 | TGCGCCAGCAGCGTGGGACAGAATCTGAACAATGAGCAGTTCTTC | CASSVGQNLNNEQFF
once | TRBJ2-7 | TRBD2 | 17 | TRBV5-6 | TGTGCCAGCAGCTTGGGGTTAGCGGGGGGTCCCTCCTACGAGCAGTACTTC | CASSLGLAGGPSYEQYF
. | TRBJ2-1 | . | 16 | TRBV5-4 | TGTGCCAGCGAAGGTCGATCGGCGGGAACCTACAATGAGCAGTTCTTC | CASEGRSAGTYNEQFF
. | TRBJ2-3 | . | 11 | TRBV6-6 | TGTGCCAGCAGTGGCTCAGATACGCAGTATTTT | CASSGSDTQYF
. | TRBJ2-2 | TRBD2 | 15 | TRBV27 | TGTGCCAGCAGGGGAGCGGGAGTGAACACCGGGGAGCTGTTTTTT | CASRGAGVNTGELFF
once | TRBJ1-2 | TRBD1 | 14 | TRBV19 | TGTGCCAGTAGTATAGGGACAGGCCTCTATGGCTACACCTTC | CASSIGTGLYGYTF
. | TRBJ1-1 | . | 12 | TRBV29-1 | TGCAGCGTTGAAGACAGGGCATCTGAAGCTTTCTTT | CSVEDRASEAFF
. | TRBJ1-1 | . | 13 | TRBV7-3 | TGTGCCAGCAGCCAACACATGAACACTGAAGCTTTCTTT | CASSQHMNTEAFF
. | TRBJ2-1 | . | 15 | TRBV18 | TGTGCCAGCTCACCAGTACGGGAGTCCCACAATGAGCAGTTCTTC | CASSPVRESHNEQFF
. | TRBJ2-2 | . | 14 | TRBV7-3 | TGTGCCAGCAGCTTAATGGGGCGCGGCGGGGAGCTGTTTTTT | CASSLMGRGGELFF
. | TRBJ2-2 | . | 11 | TRBV29-1 | TGCAGCGTAGGGGGACCCGGGGAGCTGTTTTTT | CSVGGPGELFF
. | TRBJ2-7 | TRBD2 | 14 | TRBV2 | TGTGCCAGCAGTGTTCTGCGGGGGGGCTACGAGCAGTACTTC | CASSVLRGGYEQYF
once | TRBJ2-7 | TRBD2 | 14 | TRBV7-8 | TGTGCCAGCAGCTCCCTGGGGCGGGGGTACGAGCAGTACTTC | CASSSLGRGYEQYF
. | TRBJ2-1 | TRBD2 | 15 | TRBV18 | TGTGCCAGCTCACCACGGGAGGGAGCTGTCAATGAGCAGTTCTTC | CASSPREGAVNEQFF
. | TRBJ2-7 | . | 15 | TRBV11-2 | TGTGCCAGCAGCTTAGTGACGGTAGCGGAGATCGAGCAGTACTTC | CASSLVTVAEIEQYF
. | TRBJ2-3 | TRBD2 | 15 | TRBV4-1 | TGCGCCAGCAGCCAATCGGAGCGGGGGGCAGATACGCAGTATTTT | CASSQSERGADTQYF
. | TRBJ1-5 | . | 15 | TRBV27 | TGTGCCAGCAGTTCCTCAGGGGCCCCCAATCAGCCCCAGCATTTT | CASSSSGAPNQPQHF
. | TRBJ2-1 | . | 17 | TRBV7-9 | TGTGCCAGCAGCTTCTACCCCCATTCTCGTGGTGGTGGTGAGCAGTTCTTC | CASSFYPHSRGGGEQFF
. | TRBJ2-5 | TRBD1 | 14 | TRBV11-3 | TGTGCCAGCACCCGACAGGGGGCTCGAGAGACCCAGTACTTC | CASTRQGARETQYF
. | TRBJ1-2 | . | 15 | TRBV5-1 | TGCGCCAGCAGCCCTGGGACATCCCGGACGTATGGCTACACCTTC | CASSPGTSRTYGYTF